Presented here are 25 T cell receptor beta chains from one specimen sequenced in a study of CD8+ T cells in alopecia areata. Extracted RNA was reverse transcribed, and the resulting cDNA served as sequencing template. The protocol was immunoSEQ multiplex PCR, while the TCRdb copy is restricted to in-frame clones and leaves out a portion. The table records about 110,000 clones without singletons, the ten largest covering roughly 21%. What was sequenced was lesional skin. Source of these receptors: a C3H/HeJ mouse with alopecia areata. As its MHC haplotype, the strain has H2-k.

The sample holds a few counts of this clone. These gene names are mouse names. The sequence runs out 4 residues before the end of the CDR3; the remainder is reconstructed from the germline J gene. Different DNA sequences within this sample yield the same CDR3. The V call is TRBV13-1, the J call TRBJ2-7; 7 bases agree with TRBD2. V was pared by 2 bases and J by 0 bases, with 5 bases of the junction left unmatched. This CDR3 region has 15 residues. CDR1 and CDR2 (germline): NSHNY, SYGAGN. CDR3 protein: CASSESGGSSYEQYF. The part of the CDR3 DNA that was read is TGTGCCAGCAGTGAATCTGGGGGAAGCTCCTAT.

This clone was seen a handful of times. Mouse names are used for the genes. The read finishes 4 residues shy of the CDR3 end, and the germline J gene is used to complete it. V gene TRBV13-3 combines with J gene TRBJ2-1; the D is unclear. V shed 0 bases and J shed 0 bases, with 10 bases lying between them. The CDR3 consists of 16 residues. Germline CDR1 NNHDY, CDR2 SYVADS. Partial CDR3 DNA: TGTGCCAGCAGTGATGCTGCAGGTAATAACTATGCT. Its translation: CASSDAAGNNYA. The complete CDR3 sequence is CASSDAAGNNYAEQFF.

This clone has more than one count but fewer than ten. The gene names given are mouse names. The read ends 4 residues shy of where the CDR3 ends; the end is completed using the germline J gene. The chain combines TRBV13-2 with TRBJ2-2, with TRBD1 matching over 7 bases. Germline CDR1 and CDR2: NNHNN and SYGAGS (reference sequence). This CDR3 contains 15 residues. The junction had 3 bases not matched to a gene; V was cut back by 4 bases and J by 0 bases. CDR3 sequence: CASGRDRTNTGQLYF. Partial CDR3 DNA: TGTGCCAGCGGTCGGGACAGAACAAACACCGGG.

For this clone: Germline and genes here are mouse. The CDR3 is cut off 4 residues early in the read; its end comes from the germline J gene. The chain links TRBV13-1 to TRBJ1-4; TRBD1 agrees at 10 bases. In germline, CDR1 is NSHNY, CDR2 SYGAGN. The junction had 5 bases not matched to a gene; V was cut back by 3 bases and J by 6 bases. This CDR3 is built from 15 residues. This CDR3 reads CASSGSGTGDERLFF. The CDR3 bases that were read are TGTGCCAGCAGTGGTTCCGGGACAGGGGACGAA.

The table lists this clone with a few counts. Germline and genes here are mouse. The CDR3 sequence: CASSEMGWGARQDTQYF. The sequenced CDR3 bases are TGTGCCAGCAGTGAAATGGGCTGGGGGGCGCGGCAAGAC. The genes are TRBV13-3 and TRBJ2-5, with TRBD2 matching 8 bases. The read ends 4 residues early relative to the CDR3; the germline J gene fills the gap. There are 17 residues in the CDR3. CDR1 and CDR2 from the germline V gene are NNHDY and SYVADS. J gave up 3 bases and V 2 bases, and 11 bases lay outside the gene matches.

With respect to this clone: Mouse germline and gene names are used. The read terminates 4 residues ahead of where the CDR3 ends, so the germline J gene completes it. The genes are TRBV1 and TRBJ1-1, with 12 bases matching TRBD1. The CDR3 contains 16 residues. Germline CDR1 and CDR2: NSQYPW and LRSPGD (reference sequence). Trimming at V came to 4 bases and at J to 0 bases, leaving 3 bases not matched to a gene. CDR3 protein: CTCSGDRGLANTEVFF. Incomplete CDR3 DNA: TGCACCTGCAGTGGGGACAGGGGGCTTGCAAACACA.

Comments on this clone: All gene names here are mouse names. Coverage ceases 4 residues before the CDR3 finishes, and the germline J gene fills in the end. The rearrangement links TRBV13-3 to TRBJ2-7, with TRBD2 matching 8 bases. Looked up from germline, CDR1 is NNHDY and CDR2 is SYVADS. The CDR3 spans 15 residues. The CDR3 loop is CASSSAGGPNYEQYF. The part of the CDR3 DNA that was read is TGTGCCAGCAGCTCCGCTGGGGGGCCAAATTAT.

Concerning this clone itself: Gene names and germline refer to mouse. CDR3 in amino acids: CASSPAQNAEQFF. Incomplete CDR3 DNA: TGTGCCAGCTCCCCGGCACAGAATGCT. V gene TRBV12-1 combines with J gene TRBJ2-1; D remains ambiguous. The missing CDR3 end, 4 residues past where the read stops, is filled in from the germline J gene. V was cut by 4 bases and J by 5 bases, with 11 bases left in between. Germline lookup yields CDR1 SGHSN and CDR2 HYEKVE. The CDR3 totals 13 residues. Using reference TRBV12-1 and TRBJ2-1 for the parts outside the CDR3, the full variable domain is DSGVVQSPRHIIKEKGGRSVLTCIPISGHSNVVWYQQTLGKELKFLIQHYEKVERDKGFLPSRFSVQQFDDYHSEMNMSALELEDSAMYFCASSPAQNAEQFFGPGTRLTVL.

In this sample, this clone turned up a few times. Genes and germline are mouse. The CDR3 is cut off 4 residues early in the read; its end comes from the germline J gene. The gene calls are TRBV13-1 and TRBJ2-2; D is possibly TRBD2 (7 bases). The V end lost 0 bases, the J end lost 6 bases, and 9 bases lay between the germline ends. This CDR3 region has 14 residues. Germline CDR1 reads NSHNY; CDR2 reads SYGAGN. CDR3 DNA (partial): TGTGCCAGCAGTGATGCCTGGGGGCCCGGG. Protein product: CASSDAWGPG. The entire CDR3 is CASSDAWGPGQLYF.

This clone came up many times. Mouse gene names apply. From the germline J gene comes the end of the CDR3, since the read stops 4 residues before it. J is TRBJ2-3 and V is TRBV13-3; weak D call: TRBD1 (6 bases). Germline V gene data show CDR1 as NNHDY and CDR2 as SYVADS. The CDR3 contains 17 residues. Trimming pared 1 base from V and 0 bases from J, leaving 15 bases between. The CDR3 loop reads CASSDPPGTSSAETLYF. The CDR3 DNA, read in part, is TGTGCCAGCAGTGATCCGCCCGGGACATCTAGTGCAGAA.

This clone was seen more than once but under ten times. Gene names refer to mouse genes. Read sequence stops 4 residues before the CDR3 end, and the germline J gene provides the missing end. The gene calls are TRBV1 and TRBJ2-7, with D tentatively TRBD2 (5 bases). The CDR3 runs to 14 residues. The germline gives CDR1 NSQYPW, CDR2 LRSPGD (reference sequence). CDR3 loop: CTCSAWAGWDEQYF. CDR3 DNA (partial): TGCACCTGCAGTGCATGGGCTGGGTGGGAT.

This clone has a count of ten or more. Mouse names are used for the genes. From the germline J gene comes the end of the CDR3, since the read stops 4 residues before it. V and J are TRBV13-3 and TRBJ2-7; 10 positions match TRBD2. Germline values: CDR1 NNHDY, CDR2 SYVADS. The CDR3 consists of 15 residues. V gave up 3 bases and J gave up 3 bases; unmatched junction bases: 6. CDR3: CASSGRDWGLYEQYF. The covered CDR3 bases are TGTGCCAGCAGTGGCCGGGACTGGGGTCTCTAT.

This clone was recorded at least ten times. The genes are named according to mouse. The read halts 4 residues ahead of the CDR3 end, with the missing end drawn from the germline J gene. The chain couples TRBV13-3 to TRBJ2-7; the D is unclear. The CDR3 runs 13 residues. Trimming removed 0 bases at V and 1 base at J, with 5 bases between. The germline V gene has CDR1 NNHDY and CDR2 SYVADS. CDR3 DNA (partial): TGTGCCAGCAGTGATGACTTTTCCTAT. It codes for CASSDDFSY. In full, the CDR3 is CASSDDFSYEQYF.

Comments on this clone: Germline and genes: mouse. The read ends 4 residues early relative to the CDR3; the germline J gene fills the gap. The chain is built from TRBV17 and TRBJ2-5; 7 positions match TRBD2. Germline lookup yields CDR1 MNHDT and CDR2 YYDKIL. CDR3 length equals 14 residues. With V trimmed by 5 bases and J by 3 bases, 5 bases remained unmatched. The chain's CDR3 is CASSARGGQDTQYF. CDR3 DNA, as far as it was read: TGTGCTAGCAGTGCCCGGGGGGGGCAAGAC.

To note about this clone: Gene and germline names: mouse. The CDR3 spells CTCSADGNWGGASQNTLYF. The DNA read from the CDR3 is TGCACCTGCAGTGCAGATGGGAACTGGGGGGGCGCCAGTCAAAAC. This chain links TRBV1 with TRBJ2-4, with 11 bases that match TRBD2. Read coverage stops 4 residues before the CDR3 terminus; the germline J gene supplies the remainder. The CDR3 length is 19 residues. J gave up 0 bases and V 0 bases, and 8 bases lay outside the gene matches. Looked up from germline, CDR1 is NSQYPW and CDR2 is LRSPGD (reference sequence).

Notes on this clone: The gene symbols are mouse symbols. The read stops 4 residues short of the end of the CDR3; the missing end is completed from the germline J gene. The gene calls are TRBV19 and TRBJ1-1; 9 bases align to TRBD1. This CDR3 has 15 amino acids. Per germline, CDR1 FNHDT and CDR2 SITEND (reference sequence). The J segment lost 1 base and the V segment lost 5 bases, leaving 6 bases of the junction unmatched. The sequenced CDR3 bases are TGTGCCAGCAGCACTGAACAGGGGGCGAACACA. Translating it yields CASSTEQGANT. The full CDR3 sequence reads CASSTEQGANTEVFF.

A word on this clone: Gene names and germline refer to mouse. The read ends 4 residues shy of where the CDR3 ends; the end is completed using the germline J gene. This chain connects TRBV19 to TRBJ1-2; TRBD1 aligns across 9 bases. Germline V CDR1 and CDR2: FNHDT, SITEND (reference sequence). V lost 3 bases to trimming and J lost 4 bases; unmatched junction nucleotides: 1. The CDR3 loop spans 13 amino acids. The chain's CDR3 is CASSNRGRSDYTF. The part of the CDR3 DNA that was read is TGTGCCAGCAGTAACAGGGGGCGCTCC.

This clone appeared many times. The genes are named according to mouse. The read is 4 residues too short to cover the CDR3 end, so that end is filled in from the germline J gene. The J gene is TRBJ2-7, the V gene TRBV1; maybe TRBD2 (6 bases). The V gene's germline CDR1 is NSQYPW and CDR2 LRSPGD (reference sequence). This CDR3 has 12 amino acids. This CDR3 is CTCSRGVYEQYF. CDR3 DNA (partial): TGCACCTGCAGTCGGGGGGTGTAT.

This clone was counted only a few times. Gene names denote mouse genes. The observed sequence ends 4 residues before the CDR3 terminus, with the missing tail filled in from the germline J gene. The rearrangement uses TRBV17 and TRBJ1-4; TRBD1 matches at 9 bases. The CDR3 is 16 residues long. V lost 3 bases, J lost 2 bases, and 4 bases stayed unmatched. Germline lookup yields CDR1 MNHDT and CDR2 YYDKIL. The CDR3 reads CASSRDRGSSNERLFF. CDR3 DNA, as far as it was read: TGTGCTAGCAGTAGGGACAGGGGATCGTCCAACGAA.

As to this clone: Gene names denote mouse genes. CDR3 DNA (partial): TGCACCTGCAGTGCAGGACAGGGGGCGGGGGAC. Protein: CTCSAGQGAGD. The full CDR3 is CTCSAGQGAGDTQYF. The rearrangement uses TRBV1 and TRBJ2-5, with TRBD1 matching over 10 bases. The CDR3 end is not reached by the read, which stops 4 residues before it; the germline J gene fills it in. The CDR3 runs to 15 residues. CDR1 and CDR2 (germline): NSQYPW, LRSPGD (reference sequence).

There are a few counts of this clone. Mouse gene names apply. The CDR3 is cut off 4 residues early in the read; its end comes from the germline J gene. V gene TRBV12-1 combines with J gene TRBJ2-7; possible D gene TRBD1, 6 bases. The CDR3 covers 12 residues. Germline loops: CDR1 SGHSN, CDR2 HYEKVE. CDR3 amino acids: CASSLRGDEQYF. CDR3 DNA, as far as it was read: TGTGCCAGCTCACTCAGGGGTGAT.

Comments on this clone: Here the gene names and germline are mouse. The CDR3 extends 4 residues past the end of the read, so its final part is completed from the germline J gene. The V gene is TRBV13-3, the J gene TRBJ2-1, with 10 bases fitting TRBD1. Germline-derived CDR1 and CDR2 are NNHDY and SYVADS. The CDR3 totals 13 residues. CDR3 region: CASRGQGESEQFF. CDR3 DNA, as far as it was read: TGTGCCAGCAGAGGACAGGGGGAATCT.

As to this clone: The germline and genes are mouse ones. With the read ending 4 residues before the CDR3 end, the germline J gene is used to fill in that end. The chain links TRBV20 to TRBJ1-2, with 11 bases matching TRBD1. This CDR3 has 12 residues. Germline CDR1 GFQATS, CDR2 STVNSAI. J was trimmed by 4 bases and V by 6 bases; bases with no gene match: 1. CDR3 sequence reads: CGAGTGGSDYTF. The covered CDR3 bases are TGTGGTGCCGGGACAGGGGGCTCC.

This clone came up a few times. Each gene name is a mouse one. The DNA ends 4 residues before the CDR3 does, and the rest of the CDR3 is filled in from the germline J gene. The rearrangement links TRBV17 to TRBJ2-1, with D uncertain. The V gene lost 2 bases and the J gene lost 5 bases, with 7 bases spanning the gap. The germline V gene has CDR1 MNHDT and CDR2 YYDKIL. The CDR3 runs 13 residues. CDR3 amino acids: CASSRQLNAEQFF. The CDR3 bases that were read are TGTGCTAGCAGTAGACAGCTTAATGCT.

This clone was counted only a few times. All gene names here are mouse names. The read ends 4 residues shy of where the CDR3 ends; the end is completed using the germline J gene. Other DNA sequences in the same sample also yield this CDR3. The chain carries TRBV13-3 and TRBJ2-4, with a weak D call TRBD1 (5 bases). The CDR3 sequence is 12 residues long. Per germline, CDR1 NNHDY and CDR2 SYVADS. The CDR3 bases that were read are TGTGCCAGCAGGCAGGGAGGGAAC. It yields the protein CASRQGGN. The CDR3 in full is CASRQGGNTLYF. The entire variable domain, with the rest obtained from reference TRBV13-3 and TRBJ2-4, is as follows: EAAVTQSPRSKVAVTGGKVTLSCHQTNNHDYMYWYRQDTGHGLRLIHYSYVADSTEKGDIPDGYKASRPSQENFSLILELASLSQTAVYFCASRQGGNTLYFGAGTRLSVL.